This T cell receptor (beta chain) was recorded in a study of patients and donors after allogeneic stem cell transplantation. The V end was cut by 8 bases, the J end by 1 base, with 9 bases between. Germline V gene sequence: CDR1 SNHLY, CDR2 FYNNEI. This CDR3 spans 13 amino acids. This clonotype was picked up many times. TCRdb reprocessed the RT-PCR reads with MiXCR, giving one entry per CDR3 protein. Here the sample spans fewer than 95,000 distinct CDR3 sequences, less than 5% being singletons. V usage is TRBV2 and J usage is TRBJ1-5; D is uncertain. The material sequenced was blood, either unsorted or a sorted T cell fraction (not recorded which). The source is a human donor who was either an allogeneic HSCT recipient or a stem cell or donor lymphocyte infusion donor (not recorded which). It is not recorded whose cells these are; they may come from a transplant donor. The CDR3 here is CASSWESNQPQHF. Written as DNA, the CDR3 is TGTGCCAGCTCGTGGGAGAGCAATCAGCCCCAGCATTTT.